Below, 20 T cell receptor beta chains from the same sample are listed, as sequenced in a study of T cells expressing NK-cell markers. With the 5' RACE reads reprocessed, TCRdb shows one record per CDR3 protein and no DNA. Its table lists a few hundred thousand distinct CDR3 sequences. The sequenced material came from blood T cells: a sorted CD56 or NKG2C T cell subset, CD4+ or CD8+ T cells, or bulk PBMC T cells (not recorded which). The receptors here all came from a man aged 18 to 35 in good health.

The V call is TRBV28, the J call TRBJ2-5; TCRdb lists TRBD2, though no DNA is available to test this call. This CDR3 is 14 amino acids long. The V gene's germline CDR1 is MDHEN and CDR2 SYDVKM. This CDR3 is CASSVAGGLETQYF.

CDR3 amino acids: CASSPIAGGPPDTQYF. The V gene is TRBV18, the J gene TRBJ2-3; the TCRdb D gene call, TRBD2, has no DNA to confirm it. This CDR3 comprises 16 residues. Germline CDR1 KGHSH, CDR2 LQKENI.

V is TRBV12-3 or TRBV12-4 and J is TRBJ1-3; the D call from TCRdb, TRBD1, cannot be confirmed without DNA. The CDR3 extends over 15 amino acids. This CDR3 reads CASTWGTRNGNTIYF.

V is TRBV10-3 and J is TRBJ2-7; TCRdb lists TRBD2, though no DNA is available to test this call. This CDR3 spans 13 amino acids. CDR1 and CDR2 from the germline V gene are ENHRY and SYGVKD. The CDR3 here is CATIMAGGREQYF.

The V gene is TRBV20-1, the J gene TRBJ2-1. This CDR3 has 14 amino acids. Per the germline V gene, CDR1 is DFQATT and CDR2 is SNEGSKA (reference sequence). The CDR3 region is CSAGDLNGYNEQFF.

The chain uses TRBV4-3 and TRBJ1-2; TCRdb gives TRBD1 as the D gene, but with no DNA this cannot be confirmed. Germline-derived CDR1 and CDR2 are LGHNA and YSLEER. The length of the CDR3 is 13 residues. This CDR3 reads CASSHAGGESYTF.

The V and J genes are TRBV12-3 or TRBV12-4 and TRBJ2-5; TCRdb's D call of TRBD2 is untestable without DNA. This CDR3 region has 16 residues. This chain's CDR3 is CASRPSTRLAGETQYF.

The rearrangement links TRBV7-9 to TRBJ1-2. CDR1 SEHNR and CDR2 FQNEAQ come from the germline V gene (reference sequence). CDR3 size: 13 residues. CDR3 sequence: CASSRGTDYGYTF.

The chain employs TRBV9 and TRBJ2-2; there is no DNA to check the TCRdb D call of TRBD2. The length of the CDR3 is 14 residues. Germline V gives CDR1 SGDLS, CDR2 YYNGEE. The CDR3 spells CASSVLAGGGELFF.

The chain uses TRBV12-3 or TRBV12-4 and TRBJ1-1. This CDR3 comprises 11 residues. CDR3 in amino acids: CASSLERKTFF.

This rearrangement joins TRBV4-2 to TRBJ1-2. Looked up from germline, CDR1 is LGHNA and CDR2 is YNFKEQ. The CDR3 sequence is 16 residues long. The CDR3 reads CASSQDWQATNYGYTF.

V and J are TRBV11-1 and TRBJ2-7; the D call of TRBD1 rests on TCRdb alone, since no DNA is present to check it. The CDR3 contains 14 residues. CDR1 and CDR2 (germline): SGHAT, FQDESV (reference sequence). CDR3 region: CASSPGSAGDEQYF.

V gene TRBV24-1 combines with J gene TRBJ2-1; TCRdb lists TRBD2, though no DNA is available to test this call. Germline V gene sequence: CDR1 KGHDR, CDR2 SFDVKD. CDR3 length: 18 amino acids. CDR3 protein: CATSDSGLAGGRRNEQFF.

The genes are TRBV29-1 and TRBJ2-7; TCRdb calls TRBD2, which cannot be checked without DNA. Germline V gene lookup returns CDR1 SQVTM and CDR2 ANQGSEA. There are 11 residues in the CDR3. This CDR3 is CSVRGLYEQYF.

This CDR3 is CASSLRRGQQTQYF. The rearrangement joins TRBV7-6 to TRBJ2-5; no DNA is available, so the TRBD1 call from TCRdb remains unchecked. Germline CDR1 SGHVS, CDR2 FNYEAQ. The CDR3 sequence is 14 residues long.

This chain uses TRBV15 with TRBJ1-5; TCRdb's D call, TRBD1, is unchecked because there is no DNA. The length of the CDR3 is 17 residues. Germline V gene data show CDR1 as LNHNV and CDR2 as YYDKDF (reference sequence). CDR3 residues: CATSRDLQGNSNQPQHF.

The chain links TRBV10-3 to TRBJ2-1; the TRBD2 assignment by TCRdb is unverifiable without DNA. Germline values: CDR1 ENHRY, CDR2 SYGVKD. The CDR3 covers 16 residues. The CDR3 sequence: CAIRPKLAGGRDEQFF.

The chain combines TRBV14 with TRBJ2-7. CDR3 length: 11 residues. Germline CDR1 and CDR2: SGHDN and FVKESK. The CDR3 loop reads CASSQLGEQYF.

The chain links TRBV6-1 to TRBJ2-1; TCRdb reports TRBD2, a call that lacks DNA to check it against. Germline CDR1 is MNHNS and CDR2 is SASEGT. There are 15 residues in the CDR3. The CDR3 loop is CASRADYPNLDEQFF.

V is TRBV14 and J is TRBJ1-2; as DNA is missing, the TRBD1 call by TCRdb cannot be tested. The CDR3 totals 15 residues. In germline, CDR1 is SGHDN, CDR2 FVKESK. The CDR3 here is CASSQDWAPMGGYTF.